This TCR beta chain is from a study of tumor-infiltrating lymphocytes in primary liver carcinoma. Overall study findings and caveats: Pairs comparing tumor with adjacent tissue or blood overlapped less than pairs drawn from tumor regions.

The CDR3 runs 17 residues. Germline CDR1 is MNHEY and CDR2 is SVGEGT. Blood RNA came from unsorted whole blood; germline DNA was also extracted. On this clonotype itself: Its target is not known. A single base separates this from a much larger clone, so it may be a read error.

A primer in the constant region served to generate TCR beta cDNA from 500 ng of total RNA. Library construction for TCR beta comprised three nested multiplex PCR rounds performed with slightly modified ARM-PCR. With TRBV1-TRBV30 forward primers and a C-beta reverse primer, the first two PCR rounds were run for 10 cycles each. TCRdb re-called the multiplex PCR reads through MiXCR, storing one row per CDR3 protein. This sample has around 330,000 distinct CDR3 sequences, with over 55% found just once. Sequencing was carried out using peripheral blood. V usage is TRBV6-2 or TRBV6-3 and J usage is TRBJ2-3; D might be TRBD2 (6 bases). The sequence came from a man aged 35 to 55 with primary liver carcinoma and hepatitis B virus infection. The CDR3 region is CASSYSSSGASTDTHYF. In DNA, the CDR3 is TGTGCCAGCAGTTACTCGAGTAGCGGTGCTAGCACAGATACGCATTATTTT.